These 2 T cell receptor beta chains share one sample of origin, sequenced in a study of T cell repertoires in cytomegalovirus infection. TCRdb re-called the reads with MiXCR, one entry per CDR3 protein. The sample holds 250,000 or so distinct CDR3 sequences, about 15% seen once. The sample comprised CD8+ T cells from PBMCs. Receptor source: a human donor in good health (CMV status not recorded). Some clones in this sample may be carry-over from other donors' samples.

This clonotype was seen ten or more times. The chain links TRBV7-2 to TRBJ1-1; D not resolved. There are 13 residues in the CDR3. The germline V and J ends were trimmed by 3 bases and 8 bases, with 13 bases remaining between them. Germline V gene sequence: CDR1 SGHTA, CDR2 FQGNSA. CDR3 region: CASSFDRTQEAFF. CDR3 DNA: TGTGCCAGCAGCTTCGACCGGACCCAGGAAGCTTTCTTT.

This clonotype appeared many times. This chain connects TRBV7-6 to TRBJ1-1; the D gene is possibly TRBD1 (5 bases). V dropped 5 bases and J dropped 4 bases, with 14 bases sitting between them. CDR3 size: 14 residues. CDR1 and CDR2 from the germline V gene are SGHVS and FNYEAQ. The CDR3 DNA follows: TGTGCCAGCAGCGCCACGGGGGGTGCCACTGAAGCTTTCTTT. Protein product: CASSATGGATEAFF.